This paragraph reports one TCR beta chain. Its antigen remains unknown. TCR beta CDR3 regions were amplified from RNA transcripts. RT-PCR in the first round (using the HTBI primer set) targeted the TCR CDR3. TCRdb used MiXCR to reprocess the multiplex PCR reads, holding one entry per CDR3 protein. Of 500,000 to 600,000 distinct CDR3 sequences listed, roughly 46% are singletons. The data were taken from a study of T cells in Graves' hyperthyroidism and ophthalmopathy. Diagnosis of hyperthyroidism was new in patients aged 18 to 65, and its duration was under 2 months. The CDR3 extends over 14 amino acids. Losses at the gene ends were 6 bases for V and 6 bases for J; bases not matched to a gene: 10. The germline V gene encodes CDR1 LNHDA and CDR2 SQIVND (reference sequence). Study results and limitations: Most clonotypes expanded in thyroid above 0.001 were likewise present in blood.

The sample taken for sequencing was peripheral blood or thyroid tissue (not recorded which). This chain joins TRBV19 and TRBJ1-1; 7 positions match TRBD1. The sequence was obtained from a woman between 18 and 29 years old with Graves' hyperthyroidism. In DNA, the CDR3 is TGTGCCAGTAGCCCAGACAGGGTCAACTCTGAAGCTTTCTTT. It yields the protein CASSPDRVNSEAFF.